These 18 T cell receptor beta chains came from one sample sequenced in a study of blood T cell repertoires in COVID-19. Here immunoSEQ multiplex PCR was the method, and the copy in TCRdb shows in-frame clones only, minus some. This sample has fewer than 400,000 clones, with approximately 87% found just once. The sample consisted of peripheral blood. All receptors come from a woman aged 25 to 39 with COVID-19, enrolled during active disease.

The chain combines TRBV25-1 with TRBJ1-5; TRBD1 matches at 9 bases. The germline gives CDR1 MGHDK, CDR2 SYGVNS. This CDR3 spans 15 amino acids. V gave up 9 bases and J gave up 7 bases; unmatched junction bases: 13. CDR3 nucleotide sequence: TGTGCCAGTACCCCCGTGACAGGGGGTAACCAGCCCCAGCATTTT. This translates into CASTPVTGGNQPQHF.

This sequence joins TRBV19 and TRBJ2-7; tentatively, D is TRBD1 (5 bases). Germline CDR1 reads LNHDA; CDR2 reads SQIVND (reference sequence). The CDR3 consists of 12 residues. V was clipped by 5 bases and J by 6 bases, with 11 bases between them. The CDR3 is CASSGAVGEQYF. The CDR3 DNA reads TGTGCCAGTAGTGGGGCGGTCGGCGAGCAGTACTTC.

This rearrangement joins TRBV11-1 to TRBJ2-1; unclear D gene. CDR1 SGHAT and CDR2 FQDESV come from the germline V gene (reference sequence). The CDR3 runs 16 residues. The germline V and J ends were trimmed by 3 bases and 0 bases, with 12 bases remaining between them. CDR3 loop: CASSFGGESSYNEQFF. The CDR3 DNA is TGTGCCAGCAGCTTTGGCGGAGAGAGCTCCTACAATGAGCAGTTCTTC.

The chain uses TRBV19 and TRBJ2-3; 7 positions match TRBD2. Looked up from germline, CDR1 is LNHDA and CDR2 is SQIVND (reference sequence). The CDR3 loop spans 17 amino acids. The V and J ends lost 3 bases and 2 bases, in that order; junction bases with no gene match: 11. The DNA of the CDR3 is TGTGCCAGTAGTATTTCGTGGCTAGCGGCTCTCACAGATACGCAGTATTTT. Its translation: CASSISWLAALTDTQYF.

The chain carries TRBV11-3 and TRBJ1-2; D not certain. In germline, CDR1 is SGHNT, CDR2 YENEEA. Trimming pared 5 bases from V and 4 bases from J, leaving 20 bases between. The CDR3 totals 16 residues. The CDR3 region is CASSPPVRGFCYGYTF. The CDR3 region has the DNA TGTGCCAGCAGCCCCCCCGTGAGAGGTTTTTGCTATGGCTACACCTTC.

This chain joins TRBV4-1 and TRBJ1-1, with unresolved D. The CDR3 totals 15 residues. Germline-derived CDR1 and CDR2 are MGHRA and YSYEKL. V was shortened by 4 bases and J by 6 bases, with 18 bases between the two germline ends. The CDR3 reads CASSPLGRSAAEAFF. The CDR3, as DNA: TGCGCCAGCAGCCCACTGGGGAGGTCGGCCGCTGAAGCTTTCTTT.

This clone has a single count. The rearrangement uses TRBV7-8 and TRBJ1-1; maybe TRBD1 (6 bases). Germline V lookup: CDR1 SGHVS, CDR2 FQNEAQ. The CDR3 loop spans 12 amino acids. V lost 5 bases and J lost 6, with 10 bases in between. Written as DNA, the CDR3 is TGTGCCAGCAGCCGGGGGGCAGCTGAAGCTTTCTTT. It codes for CASSRGAAEAFF.

This clone was counted only a few times. V is TRBV7-9 and J is TRBJ1-1, with D tentatively TRBD1 (5 bases). Trimming removed 5 bases at V and 6 bases at J, with 10 bases between. CDR3 length: 12 amino acids. Germline CDR1 is SEHNR and CDR2 is FQNEAQ (reference sequence). CDR3 amino acids: CASSPDIAEAFF. CDR3 sequence (DNA): TGTGCCAGCAGCCCGGACATTGCTGAAGCTTTCTTT.

The chain joins TRBV18 to TRBJ1-5; possibly TRBD1 for D (5 bases). V was trimmed by 8 bases and J by 9 bases, leaving 20 bases between them. The germline V gene encodes CDR1 KGHSH and CDR2 LQKENI. CDR3 length: 14 amino acids. CDR3 DNA sequence: TGTGCCAGCGCCGGGGCCCGAGGAGGGTGGCCCCAGCATTTT. Translated: CASAGARGGWPQHF.

The chain uses TRBV28 and TRBJ2-1; TRBD1 matches at 9 bases. The V segment lost 5 bases and the J segment 5 bases; nucleotides outside the gene matches: 10. The germline V gene has CDR1 MDHEN and CDR2 SYDVKM. CDR3 length: 16 residues. CDR3 region: CASSPSGQGRDNEQFF. CDR3 DNA: TGTGCCAGCAGTCCGTCCGGACAGGGGAGGGACAATGAGCAGTTCTTC.

This clone was seen just once. Sequence at one end of the junction differs from germline and may be a read error. The CDR3 protein is CASSPSWGSHEQYF. Written as DNA, the CDR3 is TGTGCCAGCAGCCCTAGTTGGGGCTCCCACGAGCAGTACTTC. This chain uses TRBV7-2 with TRBJ2-7; D is possibly TRBD1 (5 bases). The V gene's germline CDR1 is SGHTA and CDR2 FQGNSA. CDR3 length: 14 residues. Full variable domain (missing parts from reference TRBV7-2 and TRBJ2-7): GAGVSQSPSNKVTEKGKDVELRCDPISGHTALYWYRQSLGQGLEFLIYFQGNSAPDKSGLPSDRFSAERTGGSVSTLTIQRTQQEDSAVYLCASSPSWGSHEQYFGPGTRLTVT.

This chain joins TRBV4-2 and TRBJ1-2, with TRBD1 matching over 7 bases. The V and J ends lost 4 bases and 7 bases, in that order; junction bases with no gene match: 6. CDR1 is LGHNA and CDR2 is YNFKEQ in the germline V gene. The CDR3 has 13 residues. CDR3 residues: CASSPDRESGYTF. The CDR3 coding sequence is TGTGCCAGCAGCCCCGACAGGGAAAGTGGCTACACCTTC.

The rearrangement uses TRBV28 and TRBJ2-7; D gene ambiguous. Trimming shortened V by 3 bases and J by 3 bases, and 12 bases separated the two germline ends. This CDR3 spans 14 amino acids. From germline, CDR1 is MDHEN and CDR2 SYDVKM. CDR3 sequence: CASSLRLPFYEQYF. For the CDR3, the DNA is TGTGCCAGCAGTTTGAGACTCCCATTCTACGAGCAGTACTTC.

This clone was seen once. The chain combines TRBV29-1 with TRBJ1-1; D is ambiguous. Between the trimmed V and J ends, which lost 4 bases and 4 bases, there was a span of 10 bases. The CDR3 has 12 amino acids. Germline CDR1 reads SQVTM; CDR2 reads ANQGSEA. CDR3 sequence (DNA): TGCAGCGTTGGGAGGGCAGCCACTGAAGCTTTCTTT. As protein: CSVGRAATEAFF.

This chain links TRBV7-9 with TRBJ2-5; 12 nucleotides match TRBD2. The CDR3 consists of 16 residues. Trimming cost V 3 bases and J 5 bases; bases outside gene matches: 7. From germline, CDR1 is SEHNR and CDR2 FQNEAQ (reference sequence). The DNA of the CDR3 is TGTGCCAGCAGCTTGAGACTAGCGGGAGTTTGGGAGACCCAGTACTTC. Its translation is CASSLRLAGVWETQYF.

This rearrangement joins TRBV11-2 to TRBJ2-7; 11 bases agree with TRBD1. CDR3 length: 15 amino acids. With V trimmed by 5 bases and J by 3 bases, 6 bases remained unmatched. The germline V gene encodes CDR1 SGHAT and CDR2 FQNNGV. The CDR3 bases are TGTGCCAGCAGCCTCACCGGGACAGGGGGCTACGAGCAGTACTTC. This sequence encodes CASSLTGTGGYEQYF.

The chain joins TRBV14 to TRBJ2-1, with TRBD2 matching 12 bases. The germline V gene encodes CDR1 SGHDN and CDR2 FVKESK. The CDR3 is 19 amino acids. Germline trimming cut 0 bases from V and 7 bases from J; bases unmatched to any gene: 13. The CDR3 bases are TGTGCCAGCAGCCAAGATTTTAGGCTAGCGGGAGGGCGAGGAAATGAGCAGTTCTTC. Residues: CASSQDFRLAGGRGNEQFF.

The V gene is TRBV7-2, the J gene TRBJ2-3; D uncertain. Germline assignment: CDR1 SGHTA and CDR2 FQGNSA. The CDR3 is 16 amino acids. Trimming left V 5 bases short and J 0 bases short, with 15 bases between. The CDR3 here is CASSRLSSLSTDTQYF. The CDR3 coding sequence is TGTGCCAGCAGCCGTCTTTCGTCTCTTAGCACAGATACGCAGTATTTT.